This passage covers 15 T cell receptor beta chains from one sample sequenced in a study of control samples from healthy donors and cancer patients. Assay used: immunoSEQ multiplex PCR; TCRdb lists only in-frame clones, some missing. The sample records roughly 69,000 clones, 75% to 85% being singletons. The sequencing sample was made of blood. The source of these receptors is a man in his sixties in good health.

The chain carries TRBV27 and TRBJ2-3, with 10 nucleotides matching TRBD2. The V segment lost 7 bases and the J segment 5 bases; nucleotides outside the gene matches: 9. The germline V gene has CDR1 MNHEY and CDR2 SMNVEV (reference sequence). This CDR3 region has 15 residues. The CDR3 bases are TGTGCCAGCAATGAGCGGGAGGGCCATTTAGATACGCAGTATTTT. Its translation: CASNEREGHLDTQYF.

The chain has TRBV5-6 and TRBJ2-2; no firm D call. Germline-derived CDR1 and CDR2 are SGHDT and YYEEEE. V lost 2 bases, J lost 2 bases, and 10 bases lay in between. The CDR3 runs to 15 residues. CDR3 region: CASSFLTVNTGELFF. CDR3 nucleotides: TGTGCCAGCAGCTTTCTGACGGTAAACACCGGGGAGCTGTTTTTT.

This chain connects TRBV6-5 to TRBJ2-7; the D gene is possibly TRBD1 (7 bases). V dropped 7 bases and J dropped 1 base, with 17 bases sitting between them. Germline-derived CDR1 and CDR2 are MNHEY and SVGAGI. CDR3 length: 15 residues. This CDR3 reads CASNGRAGGSYEQYF. The CDR3 bases are TGTGCCAGCAATGGTCGGGCAGGGGGGTCCTACGAGCAGTACTTC.

The CDR3 region is CAWSVLGTSGRADTQYF. The CDR3 DNA is TGTGCCTGGAGCGTTCTAGGGACTAGCGGGAGGGCAGATACGCAGTATTTT. The chain recombines TRBV30 with TRBJ2-3; 16 bases are a match to TRBD2. Germline V CDR1 and CDR2: GTSNPN, SVGIG (reference sequence). There are 17 residues in the CDR3. V trimming: 3 bases; J trimming: 4 bases; junction bases outside the gene matches: 7. The variable domain in full, with the rest retrieved from reference TRBV30 and TRBJ2-3, is SQTIHQWPATLVQPVGSPLSLECTVEGTSNPNLYWYRQAAGRGLQLLFYSVGIGQISSEVPQNLSASRPQDRQFILSSKKLLLSDSGFYLCAWSVLGTSGRADTQYFGPGTRLTVL.

The genes are TRBV7-9 and TRBJ2-2; TRBD2 aligns across 12 bases. Germline V lookup: CDR1 SEHNR, CDR2 FQNEAQ (reference sequence). J gave up 7 bases and V 3 bases, and 3 bases lay outside the gene matches. The CDR3 runs 15 residues. CDR3 amino acids: CASSLLAGGSGELFF. The CDR3 nucleotides are TGTGCCAGCAGCTTGCTAGCGGGAGGGAGCGGGGAGCTGTTTTTT.

This chain links TRBV4-3 with TRBJ2-1; D gene unclear. The V and J ends lost 0 bases and 7 bases respectively, with 16 bases between them. The CDR3 extends over 16 amino acids. Germline V gene data show CDR1 as LGHNA and CDR2 as YSLEER. CDR3 in amino acids: CASSQDSTNWMNEQFF. The CDR3 nucleotides read TGCGCCAGCAGCCAAGATTCAACTAATTGGATGAATGAGCAGTTCTTC.

This clone turned up a few times. This chain links TRBV3-1 (or the pseudogene TRBV3-2) with TRBJ2-2; no clear D gene. Per the germline V gene, CDR1 is LGHDT and CDR2 is YNNKEL (reference sequence). V dropped 5 bases and J dropped 7 bases, with 5 bases sitting between them. There are 11 residues in the CDR3. CDR3 in DNA: TGTGCCAGCAGCAGAGGCGGGGAGCTGTTTTTT. This sequence encodes CASSRGGELFF.

This chain joins TRBV19 and TRBJ2-7; D not certain. The CDR3 contains 14 residues. Germline assignment: CDR1 LNHDA and CDR2 SQIVND (reference sequence). V was clipped by 7 bases and J by 1 base, with 14 bases between them. The CDR3 loop is CASTLVPESYEQYF. The CDR3 coding sequence is TGTGCCAGTACGCTGGTTCCGGAGTCCTACGAGCAGTACTTC.

The table lists this clone with a count of one. The chain is built from TRBV7-2 and TRBJ1-5; D might be TRBD1 (6 bases). Germline loops: CDR1 SGHTA, CDR2 FQGNSA. V dropped 6 bases and J dropped 2 bases, with 14 bases sitting between them. CDR3 length equals 15 residues. CDR3 region: CASRMNRDGNQPQHF. The DNA for the CDR3 is TGTGCCAGCAGGATGAACAGGGACGGCAATCAGCCCCAGCATTTT.

This chain links TRBV5-1 with TRBJ2-3; D uncertain. The germline gives CDR1 SGHRS, CDR2 YFSETQ. The CDR3 contains 15 residues. V gave up 0 bases and J gave up 1 base, with 9 bases separating them. The CDR3 reads CASSLESPGTDTQYF. CDR3 sequence (DNA): TGCGCCAGCAGCTTGGAGAGTCCCGGCACAGATACGCAGTATTTT. Full variable domain (missing parts from reference TRBV5-1 and TRBJ2-3): KAGVTQTPRYLIKTRGQQVTLSCSPISGHRSVSWYQQTPGQGLQFLFEYFSETQRNKGNFPGRFSGRQFSNSRSEMNVSTLELGDSALYLCASSLESPGTDTQYFGPGTRLTVL.

About this clone: One end of the junction varies from germline; a read error may be responsible. The gene calls are TRBV11-3 and TRBJ2-3, with TRBD2 matching over 14 bases. Germline V gene lookup returns CDR1 SGHNT and CDR2 YENEEA. The CDR3 covers 17 residues. The CDR3 DNA is TGTGCCGGCAGCAAAAGACTAGCGGGAGGGCCGTCAGATACGCAGTATTTT. It specifies CAGSKRLAGGPSDTQYF.

V is TRBV5-1 and J is TRBJ1-1; 7 bases match TRBD1. This CDR3 spans 15 amino acids. V shed 2 bases and J 1 base; nucleotides not matched to a gene: 5. Germline values: CDR1 SGHRS, CDR2 YFSETQ. CDR3 region: CASSLRQGGNTEAFF. CDR3 sequence (DNA): TGCGCCAGCAGCTTACGACAGGGAGGGAACACTGAAGCTTTCTTT.

This clone was picked up one time. The rearrangement links TRBV19 to TRBJ2-1; maybe TRBD2 (5 bases). The CDR3 spans 17 residues. Trimming stripped 6 bases from V and 2 bases from J, with 20 bases between. The germline CDR1 and CDR2 sequences are LNHDA and SQIVND (reference sequence). In DNA form, the CDR3 reads TGTGCCAGTAGCCCATTTTATCCGGGAAATCCCTACAATGAGCAGTTCTTC. Translated: CASSPFYPGNPYNEQFF.

The chain links TRBV28 to TRBJ1-5, with unresolved D. CDR3 length: 14 residues. Trimming left V 7 bases short and J 2 bases short, with 12 bases between. Germline CDR1 and CDR2: MDHEN and SYDVKM. The CDR3 loop reads CASTQQAGNQPQHF. CDR3 in DNA: TGTGCCAGCACCCAGCAGGCTGGCAATCAGCCCCAGCATTTT.

This chain connects TRBV27 to TRBJ2-1; the match to TRBD2 covers 13 bases. Germline loops: CDR1 MNHEY, CDR2 SMNVEV (reference sequence). The trim removed 4 bases at V and 7 bases at J, leaving 4 bases unmatched. This CDR3 has 15 amino acids. This chain's CDR3 is CASSSLAGGRNEQFF. In DNA form, the CDR3 reads TGTGCCAGCAGTTCACTAGCGGGAGGGAGGAATGAGCAGTTCTTC.